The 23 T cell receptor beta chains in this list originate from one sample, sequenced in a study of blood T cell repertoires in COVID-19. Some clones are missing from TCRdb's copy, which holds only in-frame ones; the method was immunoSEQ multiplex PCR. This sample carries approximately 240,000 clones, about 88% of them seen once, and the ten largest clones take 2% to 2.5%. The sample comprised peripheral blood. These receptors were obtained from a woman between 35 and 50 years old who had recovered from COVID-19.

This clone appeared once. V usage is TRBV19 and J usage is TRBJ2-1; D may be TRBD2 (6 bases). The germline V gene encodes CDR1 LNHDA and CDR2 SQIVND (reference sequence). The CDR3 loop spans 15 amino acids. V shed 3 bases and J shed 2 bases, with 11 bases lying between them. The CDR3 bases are TGTGCCAGTAGTATTGGGACTCCACCCTACAATGAGCAGTTCTTC. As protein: CASSIGTPPYNEQFF. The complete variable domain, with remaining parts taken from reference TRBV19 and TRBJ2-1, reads DGGITQSPKYLFRKEGQNVTLSCEQNLNHDAMYWYRQDPGQGLRLIYYSQIVNDFQKGDIAEGYSVSREKKESFPLTVTSAQKNPTAFYLCASSIGTPPYNEQFFGPGTRLTVL.

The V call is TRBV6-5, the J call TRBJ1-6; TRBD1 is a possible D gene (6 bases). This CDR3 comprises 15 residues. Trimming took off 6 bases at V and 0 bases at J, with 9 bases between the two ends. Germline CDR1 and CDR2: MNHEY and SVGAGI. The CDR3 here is CASRDRVSYNSPLHF. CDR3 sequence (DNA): TGTGCCAGCAGGGACAGAGTCTCCTATAATTCACCCCTCCACTTT.

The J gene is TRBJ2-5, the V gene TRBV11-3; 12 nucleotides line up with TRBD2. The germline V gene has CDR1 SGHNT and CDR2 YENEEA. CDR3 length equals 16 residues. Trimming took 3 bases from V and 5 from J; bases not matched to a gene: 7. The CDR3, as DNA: TGTGCCAGCAGCTTGAGACTAGCGGGAGAAGGGGAGACCCAGTACTTC. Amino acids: CASSLRLAGEGETQYF.

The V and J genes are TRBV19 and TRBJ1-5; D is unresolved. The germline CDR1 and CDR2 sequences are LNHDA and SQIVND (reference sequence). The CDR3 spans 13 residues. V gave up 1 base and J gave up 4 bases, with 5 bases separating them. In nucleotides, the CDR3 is TGTGCCAGTAGTATAGCCAGTAATCAGCCCCAGCATTTT. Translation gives CASSIASNQPQHF. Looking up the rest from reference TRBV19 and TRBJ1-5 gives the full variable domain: DGGITQSPKYLFRKEGQNVTLSCEQNLNHDAMYWYRQDPGQGLRLIYYSQIVNDFQKGDIAEGYSVSREKKESFPLTVTSAQKNPTAFYLCASSIASNQPQHFGDGTRLSIL.

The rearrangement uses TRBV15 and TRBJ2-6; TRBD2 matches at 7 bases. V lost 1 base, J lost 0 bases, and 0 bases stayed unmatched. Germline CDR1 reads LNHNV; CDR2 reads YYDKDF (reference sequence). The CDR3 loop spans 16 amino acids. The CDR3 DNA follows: TGTGCCACCAGCAGAGCGGGGGGCTCTGGGGCCAACGTCCTGACTTTC. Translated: CATSRAGGSGANVLTF. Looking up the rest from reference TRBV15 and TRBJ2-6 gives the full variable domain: DAMVIQNPRYQVTQFGKPVTLSCSQTLNHNVMYWYQQKSSQAPKLLFHYYDKDFNNEADTPDNFQSRRPNTSFCFLDIRSPGLGDTAMYLCATSRAGGSGANVLTFGAGSRLTVL.

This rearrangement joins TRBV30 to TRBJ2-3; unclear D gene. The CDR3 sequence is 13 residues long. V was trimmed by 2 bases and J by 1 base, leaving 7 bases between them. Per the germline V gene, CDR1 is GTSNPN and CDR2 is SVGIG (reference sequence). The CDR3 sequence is CAWSFGRTDTQYF. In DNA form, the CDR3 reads TGTGCCTGGAGTTTTGGCCGCACAGATACGCAGTATTTT.

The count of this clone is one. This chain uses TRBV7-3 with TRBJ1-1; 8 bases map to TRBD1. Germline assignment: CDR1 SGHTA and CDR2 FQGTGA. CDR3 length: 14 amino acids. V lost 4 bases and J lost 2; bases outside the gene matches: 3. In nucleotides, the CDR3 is TGTGCCAGCAGCTATGGACAGGGAAACACTGAAGCTTTCTTT. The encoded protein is CASSYGQGNTEAFF.

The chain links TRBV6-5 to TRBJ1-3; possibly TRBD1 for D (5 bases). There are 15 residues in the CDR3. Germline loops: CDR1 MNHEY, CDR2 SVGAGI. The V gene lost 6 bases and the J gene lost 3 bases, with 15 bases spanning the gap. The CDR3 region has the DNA TGTGCCAGCAGCTCGACAGTGTCCCTTGGAAACACCATATATTTT. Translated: CASSSTVSLGNTIYF.

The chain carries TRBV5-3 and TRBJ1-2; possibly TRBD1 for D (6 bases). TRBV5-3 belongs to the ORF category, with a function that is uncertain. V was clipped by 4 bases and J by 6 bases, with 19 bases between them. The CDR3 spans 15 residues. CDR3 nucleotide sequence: TGTGCCAGAAGCCTCCCAAGACAGGTAAGGAATGGCTACACCTTC. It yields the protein CARSLPRQVRNGYTF.

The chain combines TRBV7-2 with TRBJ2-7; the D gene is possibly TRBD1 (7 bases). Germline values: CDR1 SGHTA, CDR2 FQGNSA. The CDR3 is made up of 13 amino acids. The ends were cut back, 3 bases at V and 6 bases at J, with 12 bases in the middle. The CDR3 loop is CASSLEGAGEQYF. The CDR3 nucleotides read TGTGCCAGCAGCTTGGAGGGGGCGGGCGAGCAGTACTTC.

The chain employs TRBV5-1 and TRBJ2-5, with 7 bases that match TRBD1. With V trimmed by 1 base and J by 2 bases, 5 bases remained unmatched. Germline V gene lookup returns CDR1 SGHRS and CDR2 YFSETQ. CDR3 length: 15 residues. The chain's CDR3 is CASSLQDRTQETQYF. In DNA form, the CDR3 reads TGCGCCAGCAGCTTGCAGGACAGGACGCAAGAGACCCAGTACTTC.

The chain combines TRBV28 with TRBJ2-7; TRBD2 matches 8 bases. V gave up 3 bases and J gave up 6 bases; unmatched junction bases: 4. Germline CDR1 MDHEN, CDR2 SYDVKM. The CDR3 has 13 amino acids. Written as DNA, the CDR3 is TGTGCCAGCAGTTTGCTCCGGGGGGGCGAGCAGTACTTC. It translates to CASSLLRGGEQYF. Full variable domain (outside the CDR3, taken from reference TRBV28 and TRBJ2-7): DVKVTQSSRYLVKRTGEKVFLECVQDMDHENMFWYRQDPGLGLRLIYFSYDVKMKEKGDIPEGYSVSREKKERFSLILESASTNQTSMYLCASSLLRGGEQYFGPGTRLTVT.

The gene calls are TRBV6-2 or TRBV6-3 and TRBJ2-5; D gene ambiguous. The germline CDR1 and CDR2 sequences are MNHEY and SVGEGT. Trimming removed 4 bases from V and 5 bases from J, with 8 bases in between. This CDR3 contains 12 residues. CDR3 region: CASSSSMETQYF. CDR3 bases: TGTGCCAGCAGTTCCTCTATGGAGACCCAGTACTTC.

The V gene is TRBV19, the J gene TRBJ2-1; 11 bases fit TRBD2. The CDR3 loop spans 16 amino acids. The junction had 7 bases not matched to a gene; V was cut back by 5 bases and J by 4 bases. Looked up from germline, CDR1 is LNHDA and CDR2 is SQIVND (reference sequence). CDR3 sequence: CASSGRLAGSYNEQFF. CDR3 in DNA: TGTGCCAGTAGTGGGAGACTAGCGGGGAGTTACAATGAGCAGTTCTTC.

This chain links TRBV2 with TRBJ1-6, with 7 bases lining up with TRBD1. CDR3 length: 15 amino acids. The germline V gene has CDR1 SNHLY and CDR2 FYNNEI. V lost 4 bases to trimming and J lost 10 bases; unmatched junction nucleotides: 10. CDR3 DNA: TGTGCCAGCAGTGGCGAAACGACAGGGCTCTCACCCCTCCACTTT. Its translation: CASSGETTGLSPLHF.

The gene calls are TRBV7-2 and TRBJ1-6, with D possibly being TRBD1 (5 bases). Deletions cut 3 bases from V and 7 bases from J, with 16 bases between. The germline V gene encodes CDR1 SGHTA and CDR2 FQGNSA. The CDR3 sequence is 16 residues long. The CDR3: CASSFHPGDLNSPLHF. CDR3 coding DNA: TGTGCCAGCAGCTTCCATCCGGGGGACCTGAATTCACCCCTCCACTTT.

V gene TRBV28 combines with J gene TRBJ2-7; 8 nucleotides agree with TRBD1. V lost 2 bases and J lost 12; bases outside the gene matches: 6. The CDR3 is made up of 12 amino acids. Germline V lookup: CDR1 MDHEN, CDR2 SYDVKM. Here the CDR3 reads CASSLRRGPLYF. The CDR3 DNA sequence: TGTGCCAGCAGTTTACGCAGGGGGCCTCTGTACTTC.

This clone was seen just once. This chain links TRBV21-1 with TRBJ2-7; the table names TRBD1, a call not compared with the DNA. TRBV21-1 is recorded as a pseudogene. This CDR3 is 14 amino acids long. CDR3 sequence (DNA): TGTGCCAGGACAGGCGCTAGCCTACGTGAGGAGCAGTACTTC. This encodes CARTGASLREEQYF.

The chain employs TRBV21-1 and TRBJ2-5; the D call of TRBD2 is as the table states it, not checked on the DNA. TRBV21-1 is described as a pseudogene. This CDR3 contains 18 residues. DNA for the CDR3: TGTGCCAGCAGCAAACCCGCCGCGTGGGGAGAAGGCAAGGAGACCCAGTACTTC. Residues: CASSKPAAWGEGKETQYF.

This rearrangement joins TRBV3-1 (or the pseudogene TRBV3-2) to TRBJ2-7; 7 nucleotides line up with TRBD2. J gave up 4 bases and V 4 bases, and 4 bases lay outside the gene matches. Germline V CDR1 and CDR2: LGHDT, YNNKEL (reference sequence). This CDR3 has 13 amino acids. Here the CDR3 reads CASSLGLGYEQYF. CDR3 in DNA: TGTGCCAGCAGCCTCGGACTAGGTTACGAGCAGTACTTC.

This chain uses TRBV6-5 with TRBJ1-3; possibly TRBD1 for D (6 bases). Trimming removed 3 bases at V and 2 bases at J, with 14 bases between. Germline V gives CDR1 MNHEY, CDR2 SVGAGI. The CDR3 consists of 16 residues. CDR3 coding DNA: TGTGCCAGCAGTTATTCAGGACAGTCCCCTGGAAACACCATATATTTT. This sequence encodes CASSYSGQSPGNTIYF.

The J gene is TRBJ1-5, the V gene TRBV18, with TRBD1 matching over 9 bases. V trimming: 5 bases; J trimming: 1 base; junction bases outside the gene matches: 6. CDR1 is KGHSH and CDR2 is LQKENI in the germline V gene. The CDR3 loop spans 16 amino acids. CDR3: CASSSGTGRSNQPQHF. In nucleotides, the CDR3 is TGTGCCAGCTCATCGGGGACAGGGAGGAGCAATCAGCCCCAGCATTTT.

For the CDR3, the DNA is TGTGCCAGCAGCTTAGATGGGACAGGGGCGGGAGGTGAGCAGTACTTC. This gives the protein CASSLDGTGAGGEQYF. The chain joins TRBV11-3 to TRBJ2-7, with TRBD1 matching over 10 bases. V gave up 0 bases and J gave up 7 bases; unmatched junction bases: 9. This CDR3 contains 16 residues. Germline CDR1 and CDR2: SGHNT and YENEEA. The variable domain in full, completed from reference TRBV11-3 and TRBJ2-7, reads EAGVVQSPRYKIIEKKQPVAFWCNPISGHNTLYWYLQNLGQGPELLIRYENEEAVDDSQLPKDRFSAERLKGVDSTLKIQPAELGDSAVYLCASSLDGTGAGGEQYFGPGTRLTVT.